The 23 T cell receptor beta chains below all came from one sample that was sequenced in a study of regulatory T cells in long-lasting Graves disease. Arm-PCR of CDR3 regions and iRepertoire HTBI primers were used to build TCR beta libraries. TCRdb independently ran MiXCR on the multiplex PCR reads; one entry per CDR3 protein. In the table there are around 430,000 distinct CDR3 sequences, approximately 23% of which are singletons. The time point was: persistent/refractory GD, antithyroid drugs over 5 years with positive TRAb. Isolated PBMC RNA provided the starting material for the TCR library. The source material was peripheral blood mononuclear cells (PBMCs), sampled when the disease was refractory, from a patient treated with antithyroid drugs. The receptors here all came from a female donor with Graves disease.

Turning to this clonotype: A single base separates this from a much larger clone, so it may be a read error. This chain joins TRBV6-1 and TRBJ2-7, with D possibly TRBD1 on 6 matching bases. Germline values: CDR1 MNHNS, CDR2 SASEGT. This CDR3 spans 13 amino acids. Here the CDR3 reads CATSTRGNYGQYF. DNA of the CDR3: TGTGCCACTTCTACCAGGGGCAACTACGGGCAGTACTTC.

V and J are TRBV20-1 and TRBJ2-3; 13 positions agree with TRBD2. The trim removed 3 bases at V and 0 bases at J, leaving 3 bases unmatched. The CDR3 is 16 amino acids. CDR1 is DFQATT, CDR2 SNEGSKA, per germline (reference sequence). The CDR3 coding sequence is TGCAGTGCTAGGTGGGGACTAGCGGGGAGCACAGATACGCAGTATTTT. It is translated as CSARWGLAGSTDTQYF.

The gene calls are TRBV27 and TRBJ2-7, with TRBD1 identical over 7 bases. The ends lost 5 bases at V and 9 bases at J; junction bases unmatched: 16. This CDR3 contains 15 residues. Germline loops: CDR1 MNHEY, CDR2 SMNVEV (reference sequence). The CDR3 spells CASSPIGQAGGVQYF. The DNA for the CDR3 is TGTGCCAGCAGTCCCATTGGACAGGCAGGTGGGGTGCAGTACTTC.

Only a few counts were recorded for this clonotype. At one end, the junction sequence differs from germline, possibly due to a read error. V is TRBV4-3 and J is TRBJ1-2, with unresolved D. Germline CDR1 reads LGHNA; CDR2 reads YSLEER. This CDR3 has 15 residues. The CDR3 region is CASGQDSASNYGYTF. CDR3 nucleotides: TGCGCCAGCGGCCAAGATTCTGCCTCTAACTATGGCTACACCTTC.

This chain links TRBV19 with TRBJ2-2; D might be TRBD1 or TRBD2, each matching 5 bases. Germline V lookup: CDR1 LNHDA, CDR2 SQIVND (reference sequence). Trimming stripped 6 bases from V and 1 base from J, with 12 bases between. This CDR3 has 15 amino acids. This CDR3 reads CASSRERGNTGELFF. Written as DNA, the CDR3 is TGTGCCAGTAGCCGTGAGAGGGGGAACACCGGGGAGCTGTTTTTT.

In its sample, this clonotype was seen many times. The chain couples TRBV27 to TRBJ1-1, with 9 bases lining up with TRBD1. The trim removed 5 bases at V and 0 bases at J, leaving 10 bases unmatched. CDR3 size: 17 residues. Germline V gene lookup returns CDR1 MNHEY and CDR2 SMNVEV (reference sequence). CDR3 DNA: TGTGCCAGCAGTCGAACCGGGACAGGGAGCATGAACACTGAAGCTTTCTTT. Amino acid sequence: CASSRTGTGSMNTEAFF.

CDR3 nucleotides: TGTGCCAGCAGCGATTTCTTGGGCTCCTATAATTCACCCCTCCACTTT. It specifies CASSDFLGSYNSPLHF. The J gene is TRBJ1-6, the V gene TRBV6-2 or TRBV6-3; D is undetermined. Between the trimmed V and J ends, which lost 6 bases and 0 bases, there was a span of 12 bases. CDR3 length: 16 amino acids. Germline V gene lookup returns CDR1 MNHEY and CDR2 SVGEGT.

This clonotype was seen many times. The V gene is TRBV2, the J gene TRBJ2-2; D might be TRBD2 (5 bases). Trimming pared 3 bases from V and 2 bases from J, leaving 10 bases between. The CDR3 sequence is 15 residues long. Germline assignment: CDR1 SNHLY and CDR2 FYNNEI. Written as DNA, the CDR3 is TGTGCCAGCAGTGACAGGACTTATAACACCGGGGAGCTGTTTTTT. It encodes CASSDRTYNTGELFF.

This clonotype was recorded a few times. The germline gene is not matched at one end of the junction; a read error may be the cause. The genes are TRBV7-7 and TRBJ2-2, with D tentatively TRBD1 (6 bases). CDR1 is SSHAT and CDR2 is FNYEAQ in the germline V gene (reference sequence). The CDR3 covers 16 residues. The CDR3 is CASSLARTVNTGELFF. CDR3 coding DNA: TGTGCTAGCAGCTTAGCGCGGACAGTAAACACCGGGGAGCTGTTTTTT.

This clonotype came up many times. The V call is TRBV28, the J call TRBJ2-7, with D maybe TRBD1 (6 bases). V lost 4 bases, J lost 6 bases, and 13 bases lay in between. The CDR3 loop spans 13 amino acids. CDR1 is MDHEN, CDR2 SYDVKM, per germline. Here the CDR3 DNA reads TGTGCCAGCAGTTCACCACAGGGTTCCGAGCAGTACTTC. It codes for CASSSPQGSEQYF.

This clonotype was found a few times. V and J are TRBV2 and TRBJ2-3; unclear D gene. CDR1 and CDR2 from the germline V gene are SNHLY and FYNNEI. The CDR3 has 13 residues. V gave up 7 bases and J gave up 1 base, with 9 bases separating them. CDR3 in amino acids: CASKGSRTDTQYF. CDR3 bases: TGTGCCAGCAAGGGATCTCGCACAGATACGCAGTATTTT.

There are a few counts of this clonotype. CDR3 region: CASSLGGQTIYEQYF. The DNA of the CDR3 is TGTGCCAGCAGCTTAGGCGGGCAAACAATCTACGAGCAGTACTTC. J is TRBJ2-7 and V is TRBV7-2, with D possibly being TRBD2 (5 bases). CDR1 is SGHTA and CDR2 is FQGNSA in the germline V gene. CDR3 length: 15 residues. Trimming removed 1 base from V and 3 bases from J, with 13 bases in between.

At least ten counts were recorded for this clonotype. The rearrangement links TRBV6-1 to TRBJ2-2; D is unclear. The CDR3 contains 14 residues. V was cut by 8 bases and J by 1 base, with 11 bases left in between. Germline-derived CDR1 and CDR2 are MNHNS and SASEGT. Here the CDR3 DNA reads TGTGCCAGCTCCCCCCCTATGAACACCGGGGAGCTGTTTTTT. It yields the protein CASSPPMNTGELFF.

This clonotype was counted many times. The chain is built from TRBV2 and TRBJ1-4; D gene ambiguous. The CDR3 length is 15 residues. Germline loops: CDR1 SNHLY, CDR2 FYNNEI. Trimming took off 4 bases at V and 6 bases at J, with 15 bases between the two ends. The CDR3 spells CASSARPTVDEKLFF. CDR3 bases: TGTGCCAGCAGTGCCAGGCCCACGGTGGATGAAAAACTGTTTTTT.

This clonotype has ten or more counts. The chain carries TRBV5-5 and TRBJ1-4; perhaps TRBD1 as D (5 bases). V lost 6 bases, J lost 7 bases, and 25 bases lay in between. The CDR3 is 17 amino acids. Germline V gene sequence: CDR1 SGHKS, CDR2 YYEKEE (reference sequence). The CDR3 DNA reads TGTGCCAGCAACCCAGGAGGAGAAGGACACGACGGTGAAAAACTGTTTTTT. This gives the protein CASNPGGEGHDGEKLFF. The full variable domain, with the rest looked up from reference TRBV5-5 and TRBJ1-4, is DAGVTQSPTHLIKTRGQQVTLRCSPISGHKSVSWYQQVLGQGPQFIFQYYEKEERGRGNFPDRFSARQFPNYSSELNVNALLLGDSALYLCASNPGGEGHDGEKLFFGSGTQLSVL.

This chain uses TRBV20-1 with TRBJ2-7; unclear D gene. V was clipped by 1 base and J by 3 bases, with 10 bases between them. The CDR3 length is 13 residues. CDR1 and CDR2 (germline): DFQATT, SNEGSKA (reference sequence). The CDR3 nucleotides are TGCAGTGCTAGAGGCCGATCCTACTACGAGCAGTACTTC. Amino acids: CSARGRSYYEQYF.

The chain employs TRBV11-2 and TRBJ2-7, with D possibly being TRBD1 or TRBD2 (5 bases each). The CDR3 runs 15 residues. Germline CDR1 reads SGHAT; CDR2 reads FQNNGV. V gave up 1 base and J gave up 7 bases, with 17 bases separating them. The chain's CDR3 is CASSLAGAGRWEQYF. The DNA for the CDR3 is TGTGCCAGCAGCTTAGCCGGGGCGGGTCGGTGGGAGCAGTACTTC.

This clonotype appeared many times. The genes are TRBV25-1 and TRBJ1-1; tentative D call: TRBD1 (6 bases). Trimming removed 7 bases at V and 1 base at J, with 16 bases between. The CDR3 loop spans 15 amino acids. Germline V gene lookup returns CDR1 MGHDK and CDR2 SYGVNS. For the CDR3, the DNA is TGTGCCAGCATCCAAAGCTGGGGGCGGAACACTGAAGCTTTCTTT. Translating gives CASIQSWGRNTEAFF.

Many counts were recorded for this clonotype. The CDR3, as DNA: TGTGCCAGCAGCCAAAGCAAGCACGGTGGCTACACCTTC. Translating it yields CASSQSKHGGYTF. The chain carries TRBV3-1 and TRBJ1-2, with unresolved D. The CDR3 is 13 residues long. CDR1 and CDR2 (germline): LGHDT, YNNKEL (reference sequence). V gave up 2 bases and J gave up 7 bases, with 11 bases separating them.

This clonotype has a count of ten or more. The V and J genes are TRBV7-3 and TRBJ1-1; 11 bases map to TRBD1. Germline V gives CDR1 SGHTA, CDR2 FQGTGA. Losses at the gene ends were 8 bases for V and 1 base for J; bases not matched to a gene: 0. This CDR3 region has 13 residues. The DNA of the CDR3 is TGTGCCAGCGGGACAGGGGGGAACACTGAAGCTTTCTTT. It specifies CASGTGGNTEAFF.

This clonotype was seen many times. The chain combines TRBV19 with TRBJ1-1; D is possibly TRBD1 (5 bases). V lost 3 bases and J lost 2, with 16 bases in between. The CDR3 extends over 16 amino acids. Germline assignment: CDR1 LNHDA and CDR2 SQIVND (reference sequence). CDR3 amino acids: CASSMRWGVRNTEAFF. The CDR3 nucleotides are TGTGCCAGTAGTATGCGTTGGGGGGTCCGCAACACTGAAGCTTTCTTT.

The V gene is TRBV20-1, the J gene TRBJ1-1, with TRBD1 matching 8 bases. CDR1 DFQATT and CDR2 SNEGSKA come from the germline V gene (reference sequence). V trimming: 3 bases; J trimming: 5 bases; junction bases outside the gene matches: 17. This CDR3 region has 17 residues. The CDR3 is CSARGARAGGDHTEAFF. CDR3 nucleotides: TGCAGTGCTAGGGGGGCCCGGGCAGGGGGCGATCATACTGAAGCTTTCTTT.

J is TRBJ2-7 and V is TRBV9; D is possibly TRBD1 or TRBD2 (5 bases each). V lost 4 bases and J lost 0, with 14 bases in between. Germline V gene lookup returns CDR1 SGDLS and CDR2 YYNGEE. The CDR3 loop spans 15 amino acids. In DNA form, the CDR3 reads TGTGCCAGCAGCCCCCTCGCCGGGGCCTCCTACGAGCAGTACTTC. Amino acids: CASSPLAGASYEQYF.